A selection of T cell receptor beta chains follows, all from one sample in a study of blood T cell repertoires in COVID-19. Clones were sequenced by immunoSEQ multiplex PCR, and TCRdb holds only the in-frame ones, with some missing. The table shows 250,000 to 300,000 clones, with 88% occurring only once. What was sequenced was PBMCs or T cells enriched from blood (not recorded which). Receptor source: a woman in her sixties or seventies in a cohort exposed to, infected with or recovered from COVID-19 (not recorded which). CDR3s include the opening cysteine and the closing phenylalanine or tryptophan. Fields, in order: clone size, J gene, V gene, D gene, CDR3 DNA, CDR3 protein. The D gene is left open where the match is weak. Rows give clone size only sometimes, using once, few, many, or a class for an expanded clone.

>NA|TRBJ1-1|TRBV5-8|TRBD1
TGTGCCAGCTACCGGGACAGGGACATGAACACTGAAGCTTTCTTT
CASYRDRDMNTEAFF
>NA|TRBJ2-2|TRBV19|NA
TGTGCCAGTAGTATAAATCCTCCGAACACCGGGGAGCTGTTTTTT
CASSINPPNTGELFF
>NA|TRBJ2-2|TRBV7-2|NA
TGTGCCAGCAGCTTAACGGTGGCGAACACCGGGGAGCTGTTTTTT
CASSLTVANTGELFF
>NA|TRBJ1-1|TRBV10-3|NA
TGTGCCATTCGGGACACCGAGAACACTGAAGCTTTCTTT
CAIRDTENTEAFF
>NA|TRBJ2-1|TRBV9|NA
TGTGCCAGCAGCACCTACCCAGACTTCAATGAGCAGTTCTTC
CASSTYPDFNEQFF
>NA|TRBJ2-1|TRBV7-2|TRBD2
TGTGCCAGCAGCTTAAGGCTAGCGGGAGCTAATGAGCAGTTCTTC
CASSLRLAGANEQFF
>once|TRBJ2-5|TRBV5-4|TRBD1
TGTGCCAGCAGCTTGTCGGTCGGACAGGGAGACGGGACCCAGTACTTC
CASSLSVGQGDGTQYF
>NA|TRBJ2-7|TRBV6-5|TRBD2
TGTGCCAGCACCCCCACGGGAGGACTAGCCGGCGAGCAGTACTTC
CASTPTGGLAGEQYF
>once|TRBJ2-1|TRBV7-8|TRBD2
TGTGCCAGCAGCTCAACTCTAGCGGGCCTTAAGTTCTTC
CASSSTLAGLKFF
>once|TRBJ2-3|TRBV6-5|TRBD1
TGTGCCAGTCGGACAGGGGCCTCGGATACGCAGTATTTT
CASRTGASDTQYF
>few|TRBJ2-7|TRBV5-1|NA
TGCGCCAGCAACCGGGACTTTCGACCCTACGAGCAGTACTTC
CASNRDFRPYEQYF
>NA|TRBJ2-1|TRBV9|TRBD1
TGTGCCAGCAGCGGCTCCGGGACAGGGAACAATGAGCAGTTCTTC
CASSGSGTGNNEQFF
>few|TRBJ1-5|TRBV28|TRBD1
TGTGCCAGCAGGCGATCGGGACAGGGGGCGCATCAGCCCCAGCATTTT
CASRRSGQGAHQPQHF
>NA|TRBJ1-4|TRBV29-1|TRBD1
TGCAGCGTCCTGGACAGGGGTAATGAAAAACTGTTTTTT
CSVLDRGNEKLFF